These 30 T cell receptor beta chains share one sample of origin, sequenced in a study. TCRdb independently ran MiXCR on the RT-PCR reads; one entry per CDR3 protein. The sample comprises almost 700,000 distinct CDR3 sequences, 12% to 15% of which are singletons, and 3.6% rests with the top ten. The source material was memory CD4+ T cells from blood. The receptors were gathered from a female donor in good health, serving as a healthy control.

This clonotype was picked up many times. The V and J genes are TRBV7-2 and TRBJ1-6; D uncertain. Trimming shortened V by 4 bases and J by 4 bases, and 5 bases separated the two germline ends. The V gene's germline CDR1 is SGHTA and CDR2 FQGNSA. CDR3 length: 13 amino acids. The CDR3 loop is CASSSGYNSPLHF. CDR3 nucleotides: TGTGCCAGCAGCTCCGGTTATAATTCACCCCTCCACTTT. Based on the CDR3 plus reference TRBV7-2 and TRBJ1-6, the full variable domain is GAGVSQSPSNKVTEKGKDVELRCDPISGHTALYWYRQSLGQGLEFLIYFQGNSAPDKSGLPSDRFSAERTGGSVSTLTIQRTQQEDSAVYLCASSSGYNSPLHFGNGTRLTVT.

The table lists this clonotype with a few counts. The chain has TRBV7-2 and TRBJ1-6; 7 bases match TRBD1. CDR1 is SGHTA and CDR2 is FQGNSA in the germline V gene. J lost 3 bases, V lost 4 bases, and 9 bases had no gene match. CDR3 length: 17 residues. CDR3 region: CASSSNWQGGYNSPLHF. For the CDR3, the DNA is TGTGCCAGCAGCTCCAACTGGCAGGGGGGCTATAATTCACCCCTCCACTTT.

Many counts were recorded for this clonotype. The chain couples TRBV4-3 to TRBJ1-6; D gene uncertain. Germline V gives CDR1 LGHNA, CDR2 YSLEER. This CDR3 contains 13 residues. The V end was cut by 0 bases, the J end by 9 bases, with 6 bases between. The CDR3 region is CASSQDRSSPLHF. The DNA for the CDR3 is TGCGCCAGCAGCCAAGACCGGAGTTCACCCCTCCACTTT.

This chain connects TRBV9 to TRBJ2-1; TRBD2 matches at 14 bases. CDR3 size: 21 residues. J was trimmed by 10 bases and V by 3 bases; bases with no gene match: 24. Germline V gene lookup returns CDR1 SGDLS and CDR2 YYNGEE. CDR3 nucleotides: TGTGCCAGCAGCGGTAGGCTGGTACCGGGACTAGCGGGAGCGACGGCCCGGGAGCAGTTCTTC. Amino acid sequence: CASSGRLVPGLAGATAREQFF. The complete variable domain, with remaining parts taken from reference TRBV9 and TRBJ2-1, reads DSGVTQTPKHLITATGQRVTLRCSPRSGDLSVYWYQQSLDQGLQFLIQYYNGEERAKGNILERFSAQQFPDLHSELNLSSLELGDSALYFCASSGRLVPGLAGATAREQFFGPGTRLTVL.

This clonotype came up a few times. The V gene is TRBV5-6, the J gene TRBJ2-7; a weak D match, TRBD1 (6 bases). Looked up from germline, CDR1 is SGHDT and CDR2 is YYEEEE. The CDR3 length is 14 residues. Trimming stripped 4 bases from V and 5 bases from J, with 16 bases between. The CDR3 sequence: CASSPLGQFHEQYF. The CDR3 coding sequence is TGTGCCAGCAGCCCCCTCGGACAGTTCCACGAGCAGTACTTC. Full variable domain (rest looked up from reference TRBV5-6 and TRBJ2-7): DAGVTQSPTHLIKTRGQQVTLRCSPKSGHDTVSWYQQALGQGPQFIFQYYEEEERQRGNFPDRFSGHQFPNYSSELNVNALLLGDSALYLCASSPLGQFHEQYFGPGTRLTVT.

This chain connects TRBV20-1 to TRBJ2-1; 8 bases agree with TRBD2. V lost 5 bases to trimming and J lost 6 bases; unmatched junction nucleotides: 12. Germline V lookup: CDR1 DFQATT, CDR2 SNEGSKA (reference sequence). The CDR3 has 15 residues. The CDR3 reads CSAPSPSGSSNEQFF. The CDR3 coding sequence is TGCAGTGCTCCCAGCCCTAGCGGGTCTTCCAATGAGCAGTTCTTC.

This clonotype showed up just a few times. This chain joins TRBV6-5 and TRBJ2-3, with D unresolved. Germline assignment: CDR1 MNHEY and CDR2 SVGAGI. Between the trimmed V and J ends, which lost 9 bases and 2 bases, there was a span of 12 bases. CDR3 size: 13 residues. The CDR3 sequence: CASSGSVTDTQYF. CDR3 in DNA: TGTGCCAGTTCCGGCTCGGTCACAGATACGCAGTATTTT.

This clonotype was seen many times. The chain combines TRBV29-1 with TRBJ1-2; no definite D call. V was shortened by 4 bases and J by 6 bases, with 12 bases between the two germline ends. The CDR3 length is 12 residues. Germline lookup yields CDR1 SQVTM and CDR2 ANQGSEA. CDR3 in DNA: TGCAGCGTTGCCCGGGGTATGGATGGCTACACCTTC. As protein: CSVARGMDGYTF.

Here the CDR3 DNA reads TGCAGTGCTAGGGGAACTAGCGGGACTATTAGTGAGCAGTTCTTC. This sequence encodes CSARGTSGTISEQFF. The chain carries TRBV20-1 and TRBJ2-1, with 10 bases fitting TRBD2. CDR1 is DFQATT and CDR2 is SNEGSKA in the germline V gene (reference sequence). The CDR3 runs 15 residues. V shed 3 bases, J shed 9 bases, and the junction held 11 bases outside the gene matches.

Ten or more counts support this clonotype. V usage is TRBV5-1 and J usage is TRBJ2-3; 7 positions match TRBD2. Looked up from germline, CDR1 is SGHRS and CDR2 is YFSETQ. The CDR3 is 15 residues long. V gave up 4 bases and J gave up 0 bases; unmatched junction bases: 5. The CDR3 nucleotides read TGCGCCAGCAGCCGGGGGGACCGGAGCACAGATACGCAGTATTTT. Its translation: CASSRGDRSTDTQYF.

V is TRBV28 and J is TRBJ2-1, with 9 nucleotides matching TRBD1. This CDR3 is built from 15 residues. Unmatched junction bases numbered 3, after V lost 6 bases and J lost 0 bases. The germline gives CDR1 MDHEN, CDR2 SYDVKM. In DNA, the CDR3 is TGTGCCAGCAGGGGGACAGGGAGCTCCTACAATGAGCAGTTCTTC. This translates into CASRGTGSSYNEQFF.

This clonotype was seen only a few times. The J gene is TRBJ2-6, the V gene TRBV5-1; perhaps TRBD1 as D (5 bases). Germline-derived CDR1 and CDR2 are SGHRS and YFSETQ. The CDR3 sequence is 16 residues long. V lost 6 bases, J lost 0 bases, and 13 bases lay in between. The DNA of the CDR3 is TGCGCCAGCACGGTAGGGGTATTCTCTGGGGCCAACGTCCTGACTTTC. It is translated as CASTVGVFSGANVLTF. Full variable domain (missing parts from reference TRBV5-1 and TRBJ2-6): KAGVTQTPRYLIKTRGQQVTLSCSPISGHRSVSWYQQTPGQGLQFLFEYFSETQRNKGNFPGRFSGRQFSNSRSEMNVSTLELGDSALYLCASTVGVFSGANVLTFGAGSRLTVL.

The chain couples TRBV11-2 to TRBJ2-7, with D perhaps TRBD2 (5 bases). Germline V gene data show CDR1 as SGHAT and CDR2 as FQNNGV. The CDR3 contains 16 residues. V lost 5 bases and J 2 bases, leaving 19 bases between the germline ends. This CDR3 reads CASSPLKRGSAYEQYF. The DNA of the CDR3 is TGTGCCAGCAGCCCACTTAAAAGAGGGAGCGCCTACGAGCAGTACTTC.

This chain uses TRBV5-6 with TRBJ2-3, with 7 bases that match TRBD1. CDR3 length: 18 residues. V trimming: 4 bases; J trimming: 0 bases; junction bases outside the gene matches: 14. Germline CDR1 reads SGHDT; CDR2 reads YYEEEE. The CDR3 region is CASSLASQGRRSTDTQYF. CDR3 DNA: TGTGCCAGCAGCCTAGCCTCACAGGGGAGAAGGAGCACAGATACGCAGTATTTT.

The rearrangement joins TRBV5-4 to TRBJ2-5, with 9 bases identical to TRBD2. The V gene's germline CDR1 is SGHNT and CDR2 YYREEE (reference sequence). Trimming at V came to 4 bases and at J to 3 bases, leaving 7 bases not matched to a gene. This CDR3 comprises 15 residues. The CDR3 nucleotides are TGTGCCAGCAGCCCAGGCGGGAGGGCCGAAGAGACCCAGTACTTC. Its translation: CASSPGGRAEETQYF.

The gene calls are TRBV4-3 and TRBJ1-5; 8 bases are shared with TRBD1. Per germline, CDR1 LGHNA and CDR2 YSLEER. The V gene end was trimmed by 2 bases and the J gene end by 8 bases; junction bases not matched to a gene: 2. This CDR3 is 13 amino acids long. CDR3 in DNA: TGCGCCAGCAGCCAAAACAGGGGGGAGCCCCAGCATTTT. Translated, it gives CASSQNRGEPQHF.

This clonotype was seen a few times. V and J are TRBV10-3 and TRBJ1-2, with a possible D match to TRBD1 (6 bases). This CDR3 is built from 15 residues. V was clipped by 5 bases and J by 6 bases, with 19 bases between them. Germline V gene sequence: CDR1 ENHRY, CDR2 SYGVKD. The CDR3 loop is CAISLGAGGSDGYTF. For the CDR3, the DNA is TGTGCCATCAGTCTCGGGGCGGGGGGCTCCGATGGCTACACCTTC.

This clonotype was seen repeatedly, ten times or more. The chain couples TRBV18 to TRBJ2-3; D perhaps matches TRBD2 (6 bases). V lost 2 bases, J lost 0 bases, and 15 bases lay in between. CDR1 and CDR2 from the germline V gene are KGHSH and LQKENI. This CDR3 is built from 17 residues. CDR3 nucleotides: TGTGCCAGCTCACCAACTACGACTAGGGGCAGCACAGATACGCAGTATTTT. Its protein is CASSPTTTRGSTDTQYF.

This rearrangement joins TRBV11-2 to TRBJ1-5, with D unresolved. Trimming took off 5 bases at V and 5 bases at J, with 10 bases between the two ends. The CDR3 has 13 residues. Per germline, CDR1 SGHAT and CDR2 FQNNGV. CDR3 coding DNA: TGTGCCAGCAGCCAGCACTACGATCAGCCCCAGCATTTT. It specifies CASSQHYDQPQHF.

The table lists this clonotype with a few counts. This chain joins TRBV10-3 and TRBJ2-5; D is unclear. V lost 0 bases, J lost 3 bases, and 8 bases lay in between. The CDR3 totals 14 residues. Germline values: CDR1 ENHRY, CDR2 SYGVKD. CDR3 sequence reads: CAISESKGKETQYF. CDR3 nucleotide sequence: TGTGCCATCAGTGAGTCTAAAGGAAAAGAGACCCAGTACTTC.

The V gene is TRBV6-1, the J gene TRBJ1-5; no reliable D call. Per germline, CDR1 MNHNS and CDR2 SASEGT. V lost 0 bases, J lost 0 bases, and 9 bases lay in between. The CDR3 has 16 amino acids. The DNA of the CDR3 is TGTGCCAGCAGTGAAGCGCACTTTTATAGCAATCAGCCCCAGCATTTT. As protein: CASSEAHFYSNQPQHF.

This clonotype was seen ten or more times. The chain is built from TRBV7-2 and TRBJ2-1, with TRBD1 matching 9 bases. V lost 1 base and J lost 9; bases outside the gene matches: 10. Germline V lookup: CDR1 SGHTA, CDR2 FQGNSA. The CDR3 is made up of 16 amino acids. The DNA of the CDR3 is TGTGCCAGCAGCTTAGTAGGGGGGCGACAGGGGGGTGAGCAGTTCTTC. This encodes CASSLVGGRQGGEQFF.

The genes are TRBV2 and TRBJ2-3; D ambiguous. Trimming cost V 5 bases and J 9 bases, with 9 bases left between them. The CDR3 is made up of 11 amino acids. Germline assignment: CDR1 SNHLY and CDR2 FYNNEI. The CDR3 sequence is CASSIEITQYF. In DNA, the CDR3 is TGTGCCAGCAGTATTGAGATCACGCAGTATTTT.

This clonotype was counted between two and nine times. V is TRBV6-5 and J is TRBJ2-7, with TRBD1 matching over 8 bases. The CDR3 has 15 amino acids. Germline V gene data show CDR1 as MNHEY and CDR2 as SVGAGI. V shed 6 bases and J 3 bases; nucleotides not matched to a gene: 10. DNA of the CDR3: TGTGCCAGCAGCCTGGACTTCAGGGGGCGCTACGAGCAGTACTTC. Its protein is CASSLDFRGRYEQYF.

The chain combines TRBV5-1 with TRBJ1-1; D ambiguous. The CDR3 runs 15 residues. CDR1 is SGHRS and CDR2 is YFSETQ in the germline V gene. The V end was cut by 0 bases, the J end by 4 bases, with 13 bases between. The CDR3 DNA follows: TGCGCCAGCAGCTTGGCGACTGGGAAGGGCACTGAAGCTTTCTTT. Encoded protein: CASSLATGKGTEAFF.

This clonotype was recorded a few times. The CDR3 spells CSARGSQPLYNSPLHF. CDR3 bases: TGCAGTGCTAGAGGAAGCCAGCCATTATATAATTCACCCCTCCACTTT. This sequence joins TRBV20-1 and TRBJ1-6; no clear D gene. CDR1 DFQATT and CDR2 SNEGSKA come from the germline V gene (reference sequence). Trimming removed 1 base at V and 4 bases at J, with 14 bases between. This CDR3 region has 16 residues.

Many counts were recorded for this clonotype. V usage is TRBV20-1 and J usage is TRBJ2-3; perhaps TRBD2 as D (7 bases). With 3 bases removed from V and 4 bases from J, the gap between germline ends came to 20 bases. This CDR3 comprises 16 residues. Looked up from germline, CDR1 is DFQATT and CDR2 is SNEGSKA (reference sequence). As DNA, the CDR3 is TGCAGTGCTAGTGTTGGTGCGGGGGCTTTCGCAGATACGCAGTATTTT. It yields the protein CSASVGAGAFADTQYF.

Many counts were recorded for this clonotype. This sequence joins TRBV5-1 and TRBJ2-7; TRBD2 matches at 12 bases. V was clipped by 3 bases and J by 4 bases; unmatched bases: 5. CDR1 is SGHRS, CDR2 YFSETQ, per germline. The CDR3 spans 15 residues. CDR3 loop: CASSYGLAGQYEQYF. CDR3 DNA sequence: TGCGCCAGCAGCTATGGACTAGCGGGGCAGTACGAGCAGTACTTC. Full variable domain (remainder filled in from reference TRBV5-1 and TRBJ2-7): KAGVTQTPRYLIKTRGQQVTLSCSPISGHRSVSWYQQTPGQGLQFLFEYFSETQRNKGNFPGRFSGRQFSNSRSEMNVSTLELGDSALYLCASSYGLAGQYEQYFGPGTRLTVT.

This clonotype was found a few times. The chain has TRBV5-1 and TRBJ2-5; 15 bases match TRBD2. The CDR3 runs to 17 residues. Germline V gene sequence: CDR1 SGHRS, CDR2 YFSETQ. The ends lost 4 bases at V and 5 bases at J; junction bases unmatched: 9. The CDR3 loop reads CASSIGLAGGAGETQYF. CDR3 DNA: TGCGCCAGCAGCATCGGACTAGCGGGAGGGGCTGGGGAGACCCAGTACTTC.

This clonotype was seen at least ten times. The chain couples TRBV5-6 to TRBJ2-7; 8 positions match TRBD2. The CDR3 is 17 amino acids. V dropped 4 bases and J dropped 0; count of bases not matched to a gene: 12. CDR1 and CDR2 (germline): SGHDT, YYEEEE. CDR3 in amino acids: CASSPAGASGLSYEQYF. For the CDR3, the DNA is TGTGCCAGCAGCCCCGCCGGGGCTAGCGGGCTCTCCTACGAGCAGTACTTC.